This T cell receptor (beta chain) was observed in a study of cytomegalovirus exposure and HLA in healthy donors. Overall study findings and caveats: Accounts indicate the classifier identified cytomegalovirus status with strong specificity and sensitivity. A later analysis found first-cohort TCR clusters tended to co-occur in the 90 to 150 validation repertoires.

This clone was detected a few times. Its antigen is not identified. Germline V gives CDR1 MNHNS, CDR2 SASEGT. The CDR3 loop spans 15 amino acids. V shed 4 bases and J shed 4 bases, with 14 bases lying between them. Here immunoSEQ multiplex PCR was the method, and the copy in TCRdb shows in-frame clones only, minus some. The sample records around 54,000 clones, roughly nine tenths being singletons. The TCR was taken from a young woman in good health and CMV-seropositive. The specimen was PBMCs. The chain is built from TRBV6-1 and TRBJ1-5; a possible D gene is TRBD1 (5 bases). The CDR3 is CASSGAGGGNQPQHF. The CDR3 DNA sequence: TGTGCCAGCAGTGGAGCTGGGGGAGGGAATCAGCCCCAGCATTTT.